This TCR beta chain comes out of a study of blood T cells in healthy people across ages. This clonotype has just a few counts. Its specificity is unknown. The study, taken as a whole, reports: The study could not conclusively compare naive and antigen-experienced cells, given its unsorted PBMCs. Fewer expanded clones and more diversity marked long-lived versus aged donors.

Primed by a sample-barcoded 5' primer and a J-beta primer mix, a second PCR proceeded for about 6 to 12 cycles. Each cDNA molecule received a tag from a template-switch adaptor that had 12 random nucleotides. In TCRdb, the 5' RACE reads were re-called with MiXCR into one record per CDR3 protein. The table records roughly 1.9 million distinct CDR3 sequences, about two fifths of them present only once. The V segment lost 4 bases and the J segment 5 bases; nucleotides outside the gene matches: 7. The germline gives CDR1 ENHRY, CDR2 SYGVKD. The CDR3 runs 15 residues. Per individual sample, total RNA of at least 5 micrograms was extracted.

This TCR was sampled from a human donor in good health. This chain joins TRBV10-3 and TRBJ1-1; 10 bases line up with TRBD1. The sequenced sample consisted of blood. Here the CDR3 DNA reads TGTGCCATCAGTGCCTGGACAGGGGGGAGGACTGAAGCTTTCTTT. This codes for CAISAWTGGRTEAFF.